This entry lists 20 T cell receptor beta chains sequenced from one sample in a study of blood T cell repertoires in COVID-19. Sequencing used immunoSEQ multiplex PCR; TCRdb keeps in-frame clones, though not all of them. Seen here are 150,000 to 200,000 clones, about four fifths observed once, and the top ten hold about 11%. The sequenced sample was peripheral blood. All receptors derive from a woman aged 40 to 50 with COVID-19, enrolled during active disease.

The V and J genes are TRBV6-5 and TRBJ2-7; 11 positions match TRBD1. Germline CDR1 reads MNHEY; CDR2 reads SVGAGI. The length of the CDR3 is 15 residues. V dropped 1 base and J dropped 5; count of bases not matched to a gene: 4. CDR3 protein: CASSYFGQGANEQYF. CDR3 nucleotides: TGTGCCAGCAGTTACTTCGGACAGGGGGCCAACGAGCAGTACTTC.

J is TRBJ2-2 and V is TRBV6-4; 7 bases are a match to TRBD1. The CDR3 is 14 residues long. Germline CDR1 MRHNA, CDR2 SNTAGT. Unmatched junction bases numbered 2, after V lost 3 bases and J lost 4 bases. The CDR3 protein is CASSDSGGTGELFF. DNA for the CDR3: TGTGCCAGCAGTGATTCAGGGGGCACCGGGGAGCTGTTTTTT.

The V and J genes are TRBV7-3 and TRBJ2-7, with TRBD1 as a possible D gene (6 bases). V was clipped by 0 bases and J by 3 bases, with 6 bases between them. The germline V gene encodes CDR1 SGHTA and CDR2 FQGTGA. This CDR3 is built from 13 residues. The CDR3 sequence is CASSLTDSYEQYF. The CDR3 DNA reads TGTGCCAGCAGCTTAACGGACAGCTACGAGCAGTACTTC.

The CDR3 DNA is TGCAGTGCTAGCAGGGGTGTTGGAGCTTTCTTT. Protein sequence: CSASRGVGAFF. The chain recombines TRBV20-1 with TRBJ1-1, with a tentative D call TRBD1 (6 bases). This CDR3 comprises 11 residues. V shed 3 bases and J shed 10 bases, with 12 bases lying between them. Germline V gene lookup returns CDR1 DFQATT and CDR2 SNEGSKA (reference sequence).

The chain links TRBV24-1 to TRBJ2-2; 9 positions match TRBD2. CDR3 length: 21 amino acids. With V trimmed by 4 bases and J by 1 base, 18 bases remained unmatched. Germline V lookup: CDR1 KGHDR, CDR2 SFDVKD. The CDR3 coding sequence is TGTGCCACCAGTGACCCTCCGGGACCGAATAGCGGGAGTCTGAACACCGGGGAGCTGTTTTTT. Protein: CATSDPPGPNSGSLNTGELFF.

The chain combines TRBV15 with TRBJ2-2; 9 nucleotides match TRBD1. Looked up from germline, CDR1 is LNHNV and CDR2 is YYDKDF (reference sequence). Trimming cost V 3 bases and J 7 bases; bases outside gene matches: 6. The CDR3 is 15 residues long. CDR3 amino acids: CATSRGTGIDGELFF. Written as DNA, the CDR3 is TGTGCCACCAGCAGGGGGACAGGGATCGACGGGGAGCTGTTTTTT.

By its share, this clone is medium-sized. The rearrangement uses TRBV4-2 and TRBJ1-2; 7 bases align to TRBD1. V shed 1 base and J 10 bases; nucleotides not matched to a gene: 9. CDR1 is LGHNA, CDR2 YNFKEQ, per germline. The CDR3 consists of 14 residues. The CDR3 DNA is TGTGCCAGCAGCCAAGGCACGGGCAGGGGGATCTACACCTTC. This encodes CASSQGTGRGIYTF.

The genes are TRBV7-3 and TRBJ2-5; TRBD1 aligns across 10 bases. Germline assignment: CDR1 SGHTA and CDR2 FQGTGA. The CDR3 runs to 15 residues. V lost 4 bases and J lost 5; bases outside the gene matches: 7. CDR3 sequence: CASSSDRGRGETQYF. The CDR3 nucleotides are TGTGCCAGCAGCTCCGACAGGGGGCGTGGGGAGACCCAGTACTTC.

The chain links TRBV28 to TRBJ1-5; 9 positions match TRBD1. Germline CDR1 MDHEN, CDR2 SYDVKM. V was clipped by 7 bases and J by 5 bases; unmatched bases: 9. The CDR3 sequence is 15 residues long. CDR3 nucleotides: TGTGCCAGCACCTCAGGGGGACAGGGCTATCAGCCCCAGCATTTT. Its translation is CASTSGGQGYQPQHF.

The chain is built from TRBV5-5 and TRBJ2-2; possible D gene TRBD2, 6 bases. The CDR3 runs 13 residues. Germline CDR1 is SGHKS and CDR2 is YYEKEE (reference sequence). Trimming removed 7 bases at V and 6 bases at J, with 13 bases between. As DNA, the CDR3 is TGTGCCAGCGCGGGGCGGCCTTCCGGGGAGCTGTTTTTT. This gives the protein CASAGRPSGELFF.

V gene TRBV5-4 combines with J gene TRBJ1-6, with 7 bases that match TRBD1. Germline V gene data show CDR1 as SGHNT and CDR2 as YYREEE (reference sequence). The junction had 4 bases not matched to a gene; V was cut back by 3 bases and J by 4 bases. This CDR3 region has 15 residues. Here the CDR3 reads CASSSGQKYNSPLHF. Written as DNA, the CDR3 is TGTGCCAGCAGCTCGGGACAGAAATATAATTCACCCCTCCACTTT.

This clone was detected only a few times. The rearrangement uses TRBV6-5 and TRBJ2-7; 8 bases fit TRBD2. The germline V gene has CDR1 MNHEY and CDR2 SVGAGI. The CDR3 totals 15 residues. V shed 3 bases and J 1 base; nucleotides not matched to a gene: 5. CDR3 in amino acids: CASSYRREGSYEQYF. The CDR3 nucleotides read TGTGCCAGCAGTTATAGACGGGAGGGATCCTACGAGCAGTACTTC.

This clone occurred a few times. This sequence joins TRBV2 and TRBJ2-1; 7 positions agree with TRBD1. The CDR3 spans 15 residues. Trimming took 6 bases from V and 2 from J; bases not matched to a gene: 7. Per the germline V gene, CDR1 is SNHLY and CDR2 is FYNNEI. The CDR3 here is CASRQQGFAYNEQFF. As DNA, the CDR3 is TGTGCCAGCAGACAACAGGGGTTCGCCTACAATGAGCAGTTCTTC.

The rearrangement uses TRBV24-1 and TRBJ2-3; D gene uncertain. CDR3 length: 12 amino acids. Germline V lookup: CDR1 KGHDR, CDR2 SFDVKD. V was cut by 5 bases and J by 5 bases, with 7 bases left in between. The CDR3 DNA is TGTGCCACCAGTGTCCGAGGAGATACGCAGTATTTT. This translates into CATSVRGDTQYF.

The CDR3 nucleotides are TGTGCCATCAGTGAGGGCACTAGCCCATTATACAATGAGCAGTTCTTC. Encoded protein: CAISEGTSPLYNEQFF. The chain employs TRBV10-3 and TRBJ2-1, with D possibly being TRBD2 (6 bases). This CDR3 is 16 amino acids long. Between the trimmed V and J ends, which lost 2 bases and 4 bases, there was a span of 15 bases. Per germline, CDR1 ENHRY and CDR2 SYGVKD.

This chain uses TRBV7-9 with TRBJ2-3, with 7 bases that match TRBD1. The V segment lost 5 bases and the J segment 3 bases; nucleotides outside the gene matches: 5. The CDR3 is 14 residues long. The germline V gene encodes CDR1 SEHNR and CDR2 FQNEAQ (reference sequence). The CDR3, as DNA: TGTGCCAGCAGCCCCGACAGGGCGACAGATACGCAGTATTTT. This translates into CASSPDRATDTQYF.

The J gene is TRBJ2-3, the V gene TRBV3-1 (or the pseudogene TRBV3-2), with D possibly TRBD2 on 5 matching bases. Per the germline V gene, CDR1 is LGHDT and CDR2 is YNNKEL (reference sequence). CDR3 length: 17 residues. The germline V and J ends were trimmed by 4 bases and 1 base, with 18 bases remaining between them. The CDR3: CASSPLRAAPGTDTQYF. Written as DNA, the CDR3 is TGTGCCAGCAGCCCCCTTCGAGCGGCCCCAGGCACAGATACGCAGTATTTT.

The V and J genes are TRBV7-9 and TRBJ2-7; D is perhaps TRBD1 (5 bases). The CDR3 has 13 residues. Germline CDR1 and CDR2: SEHNR and FQNEAQ (reference sequence). Trimming shortened V by 3 bases and J by 2 bases, and 8 bases separated the two germline ends. The DNA of the CDR3 is TGTGCCAGCAGCTTGGACAAACCCTACGAGCAGTACTTC. Translating it yields CASSLDKPYEQYF.

This clone was seen ten or more times. The V gene is TRBV7-9, the J gene TRBJ1-3; a possible D gene is TRBD1 (5 bases). Per germline, CDR1 SEHNR and CDR2 FQNEAQ (reference sequence). Between the trimmed V and J ends, which lost 5 bases and 0 bases, there was a span of 14 bases. The CDR3 has 16 residues. The CDR3 protein is CASSPPKGLSGNTIYF. DNA for the CDR3: TGTGCCAGCAGCCCCCCTAAGGGACTCTCTGGAAACACCATATATTTT.

The chain is built from TRBV5-4 and TRBJ1-2, with D unresolved. The V gene lost 4 bases and the J gene lost 1 base, with 11 bases spanning the gap. CDR1 is SGHNT, CDR2 YYREEE, per germline (reference sequence). The length of the CDR3 is 14 residues. Here the CDR3 DNA reads TGTGCCAGCAGCCCCCGGAGAGTTAACTATGGCTACACCTTC. Translation: CASSPRRVNYGYTF.